Listed below are T cell receptor beta chains from one sample, sequenced in a study of cytomegalovirus exposure and HLA in healthy donors. TCRdb's table, derived via immunoSEQ multiplex PCR, lists solely in-frame clones and lacks some. Among fewer than 150,000 clones, more than 75% were seen once, and the ten largest hold 2.2%. Material for sequencing was PBMCs. These receptors were collected from a man aged 25-45 years in good health and CMV-seronegative. Both conserved end residues are part of each CDR3. The D gene is left open where the match is weak. Expanded clones get a size class; other rows say once, few or many, or leave the size out.

d_gene	len	v_gene	j_gene	abundance	CDR3aa	CDR3nt
NA	15	TRBV18	TRBJ2-7	NA	CASSPSPLLRSEQYF	TGTGCCAGCTCACCATCTCCGTTACTGCGGAGCGAGCAGTACTTC
TRBD1	13	TRBV7-9	TRBJ2-5	NA	CASSWTGKETQYF	TGTGCCAGCAGCTGGACAGGGAAAGAGACCCAGTACTTC
TRBD2	18	TRBV4-2	TRBJ2-1	NA	CASSRTSGSLNSYNEQFF	TGTGCCAGCAGTCGGACTAGCGGGAGCCTTAACTCCTACAATGAGCAGTTCTTC
TRBD2	15	TRBV6-5	TRBJ2-3	NA	CASSQPRGGADTQYF	TGTGCCAGCAGCCAACCCCGGGGAGGGGCAGATACGCAGTATTTT
TRBD1	14	TRBV5-1	TRBJ2-3	NA	CASSWTGPADTQYF	TGCGCCAGCAGCTGGACAGGTCCCGCAGATACGCAGTATTTT
NA	15	TRBV4-3	TRBJ1-2	NA	CASSQDTGTLYGYTF	TGCGCCAGCAGCCAAGATACAGGAACCCTCTATGGCTACACCTTC
TRBD2	15	TRBV28	TRBJ2-1	NA	CASSLLAANYNEQFF	TGTGCCAGCAGTTTACTAGCGGCAAATTACAATGAGCAGTTCTTC
TRBD2	17	TRBV5-1	TRBJ2-3	NA	CASSSRLAAWRSDTQYF	TGCGCCAGCAGCTCCCGACTAGCGGCTTGGCGATCAGATACGCAGTATTTT
NA	13	TRBV7-9	TRBJ1-1	NA	CASSSQGNTEAFF	TGTGCCAGCAGCTCCCAGGGGAACACTGAAGCTTTCTTT
NA	15	TRBV5-6	TRBJ1-3	few	CASSPGIFSGNTIYF	TGTGCCAGCAGCCCAGGGATCTTCTCAGGAAACACCATATATTTT
NA	15	TRBV2	TRBJ1-4	NA	CASSALRQRNEKLFF	TGTGCCAGCAGTGCTCTTAGACAGAGAAATGAAAAACTGTTTTTT
NA	15	TRBV11-2	TRBJ2-5	NA	CASRGGADGQETQYF	TGTGCCAGCAGGGGGGGGGCGGATGGGCAAGAGACCCAGTACTTC
TRBD2	17	TRBV11-2	TRBJ2-3	NA	CASSLDRISGSSDTQYF	TGTGCCAGCAGCTTAGACCGTATTAGCGGGAGCTCAGATACGCAGTATTTT
NA	14	TRBV11-1	TRBJ2-2	NA	CASSVGGYTGELFF	TGTGCCAGCAGCGTCGGGGGATACACCGGGGAGCTGTTTTTT
TRBD1	17	TRBV28	TRBJ2-7	NA	CASSVITGTDPNYEQYF	TGTGCCAGCAGTGTCATAACCGGGACAGATCCTAACTACGAGCAGTACTTC
NA	13	TRBV7-9	TRBJ2-5	once	CASSLLTGGTQYF	TGTGCCAGCAGCTTATTGACAGGTGGGACCCAGTACTTC
TRBD1	14	TRBV6-4	TRBJ2-1	NA	CASRLGQGANEQFF	TGTGCCAGCAGACTGGGACAGGGGGCGAATGAGCAGTTCTTC
TRBD1	15	TRBV7-2	TRBJ2-7	NA	CASSLPGTDYYEQYF	TGTGCCAGCAGCCTCCCCGGGACAGACTACTACGAGCAGTACTTC
NA	14	TRBV19	TRBJ1-1	NA	CASSSRVVNTEAFF	TGTGCCAGTAGTAGCAGGGTTGTGAACACTGAAGCTTTCTTT
NA	13	TRBV25-1	TRBJ1-4	NA	CASQGGEVGKLFF	TGTGCCAGTCAGGGTGGAGAAGTAGGAAAACTGTTTTTT
NA	15	TRBV6-5	TRBJ2-5	NA	CASSYGGGVWETQYF	TGTGCCAGCAGTTACGGAGGGGGCGTCTGGGAGACCCAGTACTTC
NA	13	TRBV6-4	TRBJ2-1	once	CASSPRLGFEQFF	TGTGCCAGCAGTCCCCGACTAGGATTCGAGCAGTTCTTC
TRBD2	15	TRBV6-5	TRBJ2-1	few	CASSYLGRDGDEQFF	TGTGCCAGCAGTTATCTGGGGAGGGACGGCGATGAGCAGTTCTTC
NA	13	TRBV5-4	TRBJ1-1	NA	CASGRGGPTEAFF	TGTGCCAGCGGCAGGGGAGGGCCCACTGAAGCTTTCTTT
TRBD1	15	TRBV5-4	TRBJ1-2	NA	CASSPRDRGLRGYTF	TGTGCCAGCAGCCCCCGGGACAGGGGGCTAAGGGGCTACACCTTC
TRBD1	15	TRBV10-3	TRBJ1-3	few	CAIRAGTGGRNTIYF	TGTGCCATCAGGGCCGGGACAGGGGGCCGAAACACCATATATTTT
TRBD1	15	TRBV27	TRBJ1-1	NA	CASSARTGGKSEAFF	TGTGCCAGCAGTGCTAGGACAGGGGGAAAGTCTGAAGCTTTCTTT
TRBD1	16	TRBV10-3	TRBJ2-1	NA	CAISSRTGGSYNEQFF	TGTGCCATCAGTTCGAGGACAGGGGGCTCCTACAATGAGCAGTTCTTC
NA	16	TRBV30	TRBJ1-4	NA	CAWSDGRREINEKLFF	TGTGCCTGGAGTGATGGACGTCGGGAGATTAATGAAAAACTGTTTTTT
TRBD2	15	TRBV6-6	TRBJ2-2	NA	CASTSGLAWAGELFF	TGTGCCAGCACCTCAGGACTAGCTTGGGCCGGGGAGCTGTTTTTT
NA	13	TRBV11-3	TRBJ2-7	NA	CASSFQDSYEQYF	TGTGCCAGCAGCTTCCAGGACTCCTACGAGCAGTACTTC
TRBD2	18	TRBV18	TRBJ2-3	NA	CASSQPGLASLVGGTQYF	TGTGCCAGCTCACAACCGGGACTAGCCTCCCTAGTCGGTGGTACGCAGTATTTT
TRBD2	15	TRBV30	TRBJ2-1	NA	CAWSGTSGKYNEQFF	TGTGCCTGGAGCGGAACTAGCGGGAAGTACAATGAGCAGTTCTTC
TRBD1	12	TRBV28	TRBJ1-2	NA	CASAVTGDGYTF	TGTGCCAGCGCGGTGACAGGGGATGGCTACACCTTC
TRBD1	15	TRBV19	TRBJ2-1	NA	CASITGTGGRNEQFF	TGTGCCAGTATCACCGGGACAGGGGGCCGGAATGAGCAGTTCTTC
NA	12	TRBV6-1	TRBJ2-7	NA	CASSLDSYEQYF	TGTGCCAGCAGTTTAGACAGCTACGAGCAGTACTTC
NA	14	TRBV7-2	TRBJ2-5	NA	CASSSGGIRETQYF	TGTGCCAGCAGCTCGGGCGGGATCCGGGAGACCCAGTACTTC
NA	15	TRBV28	TRBJ1-3	NA	CASSLGGGSRNTIYF	TGTGCCAGCAGTCTCGGGGGGGGATCTAGAAACACCATATATTTT
TRBD1	15	TRBV5-1	TRBJ2-5	NA	CASSLTGTGKETQYF	TGCGCCAGCAGCTTGACCGGGACAGGAAAAGAGACCCAGTACTTC
NA	17	TRBV5-1	TRBJ1-4	NA	CASSLVGQSSTNEKLFF	TGCGCCAGCAGCTTGGTGGGGCAGTCCTCAACTAATGAAAAACTGTTTTTT
NA	15	TRBV2	TRBJ2-2	NA	CASSSLAVNTGELFF	TGTGCCAGCAGTAGCTTAGCGGTGAACACCGGGGAGCTGTTTTTT
NA	14	TRBV28	TRBJ1-2	NA	CASSLGQSSYGYTF	TGTGCCAGCAGTCTCGGACAGAGTTCTTATGGCTACACCTTC
TRBD1	14	TRBV6-5	TRBJ1-1	few	CASSSDRGDTEAFF	TGTGCCAGCAGTTCCGACAGGGGGGACACTGAAGCTTTCTTT
TRBD2	15	TRBV7-2	TRBJ2-7	NA	CASSLVSGSKYEQYF	TGTGCCAGCAGCTTAGTTAGCGGGAGCAAGTACGAGCAGTACTTC
NA	15	TRBV11-1	TRBJ2-2	NA	CASSPRTAGTGELFF	TGTGCCAGCAGCCCCAGGACAGCTGGCACCGGGGAGCTGTTTTTT
TRBD1	15	TRBV11-1	TRBJ1-4	NA	CASSIGGQGDEKLFF	TGTGCCAGCAGCATCGGGGGACAGGGAGATGAAAAACTGTTTTTT
NA	14	TRBV5-6	TRBJ2-5	once	CASSRRAHQETQYF	TGTGCCAGCAGTCGGAGGGCTCACCAAGAGACCCAGTACTTC
NA	13	TRBV30	TRBJ2-7	NA	CAGGKGGGVEQYF	TGTGCCGGGGGGAAGGGTGGTGGGGTCGAGCAGTACTTC
TRBD2	15	TRBV2	TRBJ2-1	NA	CASPTGTSGNNEQFF	TGTGCCAGCCCGACCGGGACTAGCGGGAACAATGAGCAGTTCTTC
NA	16	TRBV18	TRBJ2-3	NA	CASSRPGVARTDTQYF	TGTGCCAGCTCACGCCCCGGGGTAGCGCGCACAGATACGCAGTATTTT
NA	13	TRBV2	TRBJ1-1	few	CASSIQENTEAFF	TGTGCCAGCAGTATACAGGAGAACACTGAAGCTTTCTTT
NA	13	TRBV7-2	TRBJ1-1	once	CASRALRDTEAFF	TGTGCCAGCCGCGCGTTGAGGGACACTGAAGCTTTCTTT
NA	15	TRBV21-1	TRBJ2-1	NA	CASTKTSYSYNEQFF	TGTGCCAGTACCAAGACTAGCTATTCCTACAATGAGCAGTTCTTC